These T cell receptor beta chains were read from a single sample in a study of blood T cell repertoires in COVID-19. Repertoires were generated with immunoSEQ multiplex PCR, while TCRdb's copy carries only in-frame clones and drops some. The data contain roughly 160,000 clones, about four fifths of them seen just once; the ten biggest clones take up roughly a tenth. Material: peripheral blood. These TCRs come from a woman over 75 with active or convalescent COVID-19. CDR3s include the opening cysteine and the closing phenylalanine or tryptophan. A D gene is named only where the DNA matches it firmly.

v_call,j_call,d_call,cdr3_aa,cdr3_nt
TRBV29-1,TRBJ2-1,TRBD1,CSVGQGVYNEQFF,TGCAGCGTCGGACAGGGGGTATACAATGAGCAGTTCTTC
TRBV6-4,TRBJ2-1,TRBD2,CASSAGTSGSLGEQFF,TGTGCCAGCAGTGCGGGGACTAGCGGGAGTTTGGGGGAGCAGTTCTTC
TRBV7-2,TRBJ2-1,-,CASSLAFPRGREHEQFF,TGTGCCAGCAGCTTAGCATTCCCTAGGGGACGGGAGCATGAGCAGTTCTTC
TRBV3-1/TRBV3-2,TRBJ1-2,TRBD1,CASSQRKGQGAGGYTF,TGTGCCAGCAGCCAACGGAAGGGACAGGGGGCAGGGGGCTACACCTTC
TRBV5-1,TRBJ2-1,-,CASSLGPTNLRNEQFF,TGCGCCAGCAGCTTGGGACCCACTAATCTTCGGAATGAGCAGTTCTTC
TRBV7-9,TRBJ1-6,TRBD1,CASSSDRVSGNSPLHF,TGTGCCAGCAGCTCAGACAGGGTTTCTGGAAATTCACCCCTCCACTTT
TRBV5-1,TRBJ1-2,TRBD1,CASSLVSGQGGGYTF,TGCGCCAGCAGCTTAGTGTCCGGACAGGGCGGGGGCTACACCTTC
TRBV6-5,TRBJ1-3,-,CASSYPGGSGNTIYF,TGTGCCAGCAGTTACCCCGGGGGTTCTGGAAACACCATATATTTT
TRBV3-1/TRBV3-2,TRBJ2-2,TRBD1,CASSLTGDTGELFF,TGTGCCAGCAGCCTGACAGGGGACACCGGGGAGCTGTTTTTT
TRBV20-1,TRBJ2-5,TRBD2,CSASLPSGRSFQETQYF,TGCAGTGCTAGTTTACCTAGCGGGAGGTCCTTCCAAGAGACCCAGTACTTC